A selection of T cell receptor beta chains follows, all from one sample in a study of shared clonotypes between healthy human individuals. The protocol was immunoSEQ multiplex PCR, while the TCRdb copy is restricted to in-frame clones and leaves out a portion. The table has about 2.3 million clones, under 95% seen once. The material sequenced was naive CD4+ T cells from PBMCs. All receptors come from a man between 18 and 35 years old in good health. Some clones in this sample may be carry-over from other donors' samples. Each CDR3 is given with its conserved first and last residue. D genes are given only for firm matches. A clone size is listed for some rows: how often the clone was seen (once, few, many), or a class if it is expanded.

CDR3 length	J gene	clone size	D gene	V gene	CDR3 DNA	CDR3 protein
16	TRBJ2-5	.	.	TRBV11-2	TGTGCCAGCAGCCTGACGATATCTGGGGGACAAGAGACCCAGTACTTC	CASSLTISGGQETQYF
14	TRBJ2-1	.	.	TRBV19	TGTGCCAGTAGTGCGACAGGTTCCTACAATGAGCAGTTCTTC	CASSATGSYNEQFF
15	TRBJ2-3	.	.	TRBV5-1	TGCGCCAGCAGCCCGGGACTCTTAACCAGGGATACGCAGTATTTT	CASSPGLLTRDTQYF
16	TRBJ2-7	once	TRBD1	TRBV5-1	TGCGCCAGCAGCTCCTTACTGACAGGGGGAAGTGAGGAGCAGTACTTC	CASSSLLTGGSEEQYF
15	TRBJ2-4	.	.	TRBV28	TGTGCCAGCAGTTTTTCCAGGATAGCCAAAAACATTCAGTACTTC	CASSFSRIAKNIQYF
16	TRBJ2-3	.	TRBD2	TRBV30	TGTGCCTGGAGTGAGGGACTAGCGGGAGATATAGATACGCAGTATTTT	CAWSEGLAGDIDTQYF
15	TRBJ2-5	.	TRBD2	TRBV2	TGTGCCAGCAGTGATCTCGGACTAGCTGGGGAGACCCAGTACTTC	CASSDLGLAGETQYF
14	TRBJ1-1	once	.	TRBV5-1	TGCGCCAGCAGCTTGGTGGACAGCGCCCGTCGAGCTTTCTTT	CASSLVDSARRAFF
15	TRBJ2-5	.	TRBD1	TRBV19	TGTGCCAGTAGTACGGGACAGACCAACCAAGAGACCCAGTACTTC	CASSTGQTNQETQYF
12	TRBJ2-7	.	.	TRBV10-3	TGTGCCATCAGAGCCGGGCCCTACGAGCAGTACTTC	CAIRAGPYEQYF
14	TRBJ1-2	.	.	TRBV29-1	TGCAGCGTTGGCCCCGGACTTTCTAACTATGGCTACACCTTC	CSVGPGLSNYGYTF
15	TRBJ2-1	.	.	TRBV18	TGTGCCAGCTCACCACTGACAGGTCCCAACAATGAGCAGTTCTTC	CASSPLTGPNNEQFF
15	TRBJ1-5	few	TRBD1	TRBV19	TGTGCCAGTAGTTCTACAGGGGGTAGCAATCAGCCCCAGCATTTT	CASSSTGGSNQPQHF
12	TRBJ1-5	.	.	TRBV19	TGTGCCAGTAGTAGTACCAATCAGCCCCAGCATTTT	CASSSTNQPQHF
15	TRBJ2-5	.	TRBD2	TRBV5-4	TGTGCCAGTACGAATCTAGCGGGAGACGGGAAGACCCAGTACTTC	CASTNLAGDGKTQYF
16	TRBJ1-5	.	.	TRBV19	TGTGCCAGTAGTATCCGGTACAGGAATAGCAATCAGCCCCAGCATTTT	CASSIRYRNSNQPQHF
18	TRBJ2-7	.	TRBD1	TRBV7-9	TGTGCCAGCAGCATAGCCGGGACAGGACGATCTAGCTCCTACGAGCAGTACTTC	CASSIAGTGRSSSYEQYF
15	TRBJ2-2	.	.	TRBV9	TGTGCCAGCAGCGGGATCCCATCATACACCGGGGAGCTGTTTTTT	CASSGIPSYTGELFF
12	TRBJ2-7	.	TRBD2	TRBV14	TGTGCCAGCAGCCTCGGGACTAGCGGGATCCGTTGG	CASSLGTSGIRW
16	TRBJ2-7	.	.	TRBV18	TGTGCCAGCTCACTCCAAATTGCAGGGGTAAGGTACGAGCAGTACTTC	CASSLQIAGVRYEQYF
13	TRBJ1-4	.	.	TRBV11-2	TGTGCCAGCAGCTTTGACCTAACGGAAAAACTGTTTTTT	CASSFDLTEKLFF
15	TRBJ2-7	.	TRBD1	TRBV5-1	TGCGCCAGCAGCCCTAGGACAGGGGGCACCTCCGAGCAGTACTTC	CASSPRTGGTSEQYF
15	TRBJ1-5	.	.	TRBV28	TGTGCCAGCAGTTTACCAGGGAGGAGCAATCAGCCCCAGCATTTT	CASSLPGRSNQPQHF
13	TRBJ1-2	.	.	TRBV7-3	TGTGCCAGCAGCTTATCTAAGGCCACCAGCTACACCTTC	CASSLSKATSYTF
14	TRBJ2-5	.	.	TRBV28	TGTGCCAGCAGGAGTCCCGGGACCCAAGAGACCCAGTACTTC	CASRSPGTQETQYF
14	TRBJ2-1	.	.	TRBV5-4	TGTGCCAGCAGCTTGGTTAGCCTTAACAATGAGCAGTTCTTC	CASSLVSLNNEQFF
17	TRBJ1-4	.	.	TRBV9	TGTGCCAGCAGCGCAGAGCAGCTGGCAGCCTTGAATGAAAAACTGTTTTTT	CASSAEQLAALNEKLFF
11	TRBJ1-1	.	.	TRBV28	TGTGCCAGCAGTTTCGGCACTGAAGCTTTCTTT	CASSFGTEAFF
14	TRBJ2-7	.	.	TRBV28	TGTGCCAGCAGTTCCCGGACAGCCTTGTCCGAGCAGTACTTC	CASSSRTALSEQYF
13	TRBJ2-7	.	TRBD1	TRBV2	TGTGCCAGCAGTGGGGACAGTCGCTACGAGCAGTACTTC	CASSGDSRYEQYF
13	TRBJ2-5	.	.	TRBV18	TGTGCCAGCTCACCAGTTTTCCGTGAGACCCAGTACTTC	CASSPVFRETQYF
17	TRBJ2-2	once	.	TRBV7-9	TGTGCCAGCAGCTTAGACCACAAGAGCGCGAACACCGGGGAGCTGTTTTTT	CASSLDHKSANTGELFF
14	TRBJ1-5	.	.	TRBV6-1	TGTGCCAGCAGTATCGGACAGACAAATCAGCCCCAGCATTTT	CASSIGQTNQPQHF